This T cell receptor beta chain stems from a study of shared clonotypes between healthy human individuals. On the study more broadly: There were three CD4 naive, three CD4 memory, two CD8 naive and one CD8 memory plates per donor. General observations from the study: Memory subsets generally showed smaller estimated richness than naive subsets did. Represented diversity, genetic and exposure-history alike, was limited by few donors.

Selected positively for CCR7 and CD45RO-negative, naive CD8 cells excluded terminally differentiated effector memory CD45RA+ cells. Measured with immunoSEQ multiplex PCR; TCRdb has only the in-frame clones, and not every one. The sample includes approximately 2,200,000 clones, approximately 94% of them seen just once. J lost 4 bases, V lost 4 bases, and 3 bases had no gene match. The CDR3 loop spans 13 amino acids. CDR1 and CDR2 from the germline V gene are SGDLS and YYNGEE. For this clone: Its matching antigen is unknown.

The sequence was obtained from a man younger than 35 in good health. Some clones in this sample may be carry-over from other donors' samples. This chain uses TRBV9 with TRBJ2-5; TRBD1 matches at 8 bases. The specimen sequenced was naive CD8+ T cells from PBMCs. CDR3 in DNA: TGTGCCAGCAGCACAGGGGGACTAGAGACCCAGTACTTC. This gives the protein CASSTGGLETQYF.